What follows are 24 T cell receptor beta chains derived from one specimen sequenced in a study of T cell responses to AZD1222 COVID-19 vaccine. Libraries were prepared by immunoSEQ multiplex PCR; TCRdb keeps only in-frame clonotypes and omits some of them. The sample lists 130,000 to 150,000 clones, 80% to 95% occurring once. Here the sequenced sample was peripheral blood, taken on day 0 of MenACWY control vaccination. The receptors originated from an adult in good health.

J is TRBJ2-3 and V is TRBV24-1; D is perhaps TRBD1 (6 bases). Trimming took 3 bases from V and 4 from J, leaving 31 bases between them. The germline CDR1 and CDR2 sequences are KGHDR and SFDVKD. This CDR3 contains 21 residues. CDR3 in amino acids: CATSDPSGPKPGQGYPDTQYF. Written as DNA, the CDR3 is TGTGCCACCAGTGATCCCTCCGGGCCCAAACCGGGACAAGGTTACCCAGATACGCAGTATTTT.

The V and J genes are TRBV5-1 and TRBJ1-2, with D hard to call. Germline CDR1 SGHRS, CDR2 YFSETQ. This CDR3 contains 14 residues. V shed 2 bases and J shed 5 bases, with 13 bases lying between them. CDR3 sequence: CASSLGQAAYGYTF. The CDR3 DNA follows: TGCGCCAGCAGCTTAGGGCAGGCAGCGTATGGCTACACCTTC.

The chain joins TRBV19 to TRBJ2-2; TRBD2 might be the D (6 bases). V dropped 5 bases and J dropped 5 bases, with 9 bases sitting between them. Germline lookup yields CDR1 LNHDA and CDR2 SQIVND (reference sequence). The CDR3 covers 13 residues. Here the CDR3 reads CASSWLATGELFF. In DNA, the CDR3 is TGTGCCAGTAGTTGGCTAGCGACCGGGGAGCTGTTTTTT. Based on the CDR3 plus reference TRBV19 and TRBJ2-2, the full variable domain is DGGITQSPKYLFRKEGQNVTLSCEQNLNHDAMYWYRQDPGQGLRLIYYSQIVNDFQKGDIAEGYSVSREKKESFPLTVTSAQKNPTAFYLCASSWLATGELFFGEGSRLTVL.

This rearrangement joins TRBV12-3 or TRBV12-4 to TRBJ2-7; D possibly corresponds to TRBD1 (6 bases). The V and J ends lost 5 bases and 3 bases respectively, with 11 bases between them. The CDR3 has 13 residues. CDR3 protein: CASSVGQIYEQYF. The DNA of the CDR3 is TGTGCCAGCAGTGTAGGACAGATCTACGAGCAGTACTTC.

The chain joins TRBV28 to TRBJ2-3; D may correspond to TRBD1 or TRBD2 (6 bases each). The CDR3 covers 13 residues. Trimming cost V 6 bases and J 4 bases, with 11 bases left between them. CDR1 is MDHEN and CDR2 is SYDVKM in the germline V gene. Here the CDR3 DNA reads TGTGCCAGCAGCCGGGGGCAAGCAGATACGCAGTATTTT. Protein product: CASSRGQADTQYF.

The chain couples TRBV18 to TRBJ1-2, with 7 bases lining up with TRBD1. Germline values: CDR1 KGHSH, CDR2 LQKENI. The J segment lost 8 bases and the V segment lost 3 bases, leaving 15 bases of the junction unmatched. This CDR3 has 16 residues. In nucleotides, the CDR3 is TGTGCCAGCTCACCCTCGACAGGGAAGGTCGGCGGAGGCTACACCTTC. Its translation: CASSPSTGKVGGGYTF.

The chain's CDR3 is CASTGQGIGELFF. The CDR3 DNA sequence: TGTGCCAGCACGGGACAGGGGATCGGGGAGCTGTTTTTT. The chain employs TRBV9 and TRBJ2-2, with 10 bases matching TRBD1. CDR1 is SGDLS, CDR2 YYNGEE, per germline. Trimming took 6 bases from V and 7 from J; bases not matched to a gene: 3. This CDR3 is built from 13 residues.

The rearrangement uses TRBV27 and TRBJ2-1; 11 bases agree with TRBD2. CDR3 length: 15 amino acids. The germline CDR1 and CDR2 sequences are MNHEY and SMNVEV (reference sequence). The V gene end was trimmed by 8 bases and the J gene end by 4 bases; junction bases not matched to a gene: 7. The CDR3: CASAFPSGRYNEQFF. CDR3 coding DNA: TGTGCCAGCGCGTTCCCTAGCGGGAGGTACAATGAGCAGTTCTTC.

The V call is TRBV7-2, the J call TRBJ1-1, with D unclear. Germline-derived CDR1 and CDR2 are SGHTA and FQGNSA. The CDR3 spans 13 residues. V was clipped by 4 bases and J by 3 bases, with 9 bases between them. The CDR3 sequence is CASSSRTYTEAFF. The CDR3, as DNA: TGTGCCAGCAGCTCTAGGACGTACACTGAAGCTTTCTTT.

The CDR3 coding sequence is TGTGCCAGCAGTCACCCCCACGGGACAGCTGAAGCTTTCTTT. Its translation: CASSHPHGTAEAFF. J is TRBJ1-1 and V is TRBV27; 7 nucleotides match TRBD1. This CDR3 region has 14 residues. Germline V gene data show CDR1 as MNHEY and CDR2 as SMNVEV (reference sequence). The V segment lost 5 bases and the J segment 6 bases; nucleotides outside the gene matches: 9.

CDR3 amino acids: CASSEKGQGSHEQYF. As DNA, the CDR3 is TGCGCCAGCAGTGAAAAGGGACAGGGTTCCCACGAGCAGTACTTC. This chain uses TRBV10-2 with TRBJ2-7, with 9 bases identical to TRBD1. Trimming removed 3 bases from V and 5 bases from J; junction bases left unmatched: 8. CDR3 length: 15 residues. CDR1 WSHSY and CDR2 SAAADI come from the germline V gene.

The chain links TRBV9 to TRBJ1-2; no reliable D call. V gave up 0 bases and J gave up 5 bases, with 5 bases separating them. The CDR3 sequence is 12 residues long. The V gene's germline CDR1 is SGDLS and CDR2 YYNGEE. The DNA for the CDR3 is TGTGCCAGCAGCGTAGATGTGTATGGCTACACCTTC. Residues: CASSVDVYGYTF.

CDR3 bases: TGCAGCGTTGATGGAGGGACGAGCTCCTACGAGCAGTACTTC. Protein product: CSVDGGTSSYEQYF. This rearrangement joins TRBV29-1 to TRBJ2-7; D may be TRBD2 (6 bases). V shed 3 bases and J shed 0 bases, with 12 bases lying between them. This CDR3 region has 14 residues. Germline V gene data show CDR1 as SQVTM and CDR2 as ANQGSEA.

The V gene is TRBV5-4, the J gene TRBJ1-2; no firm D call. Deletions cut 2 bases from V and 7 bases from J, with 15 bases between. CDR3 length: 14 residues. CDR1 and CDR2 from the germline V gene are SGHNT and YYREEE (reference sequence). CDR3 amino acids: CASSLGVQLGGYTF. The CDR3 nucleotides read TGTGCCAGCAGCTTAGGAGTTCAGTTAGGTGGCTACACCTTC. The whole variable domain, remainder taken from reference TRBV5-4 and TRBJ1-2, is ETGVTQSPTHLIKTRGQQVTLRCSSQSGHNTVSWYQQALGQGPQFIFQYYREEENGRGNFPPRFSGLQFPNYSSELNVNALELDDSALYLCASSLGVQLGGYTFGSGTRLTVV.

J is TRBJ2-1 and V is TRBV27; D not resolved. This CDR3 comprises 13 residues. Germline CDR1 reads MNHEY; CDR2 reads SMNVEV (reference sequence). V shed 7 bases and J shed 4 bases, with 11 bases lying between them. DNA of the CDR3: TGTGCCAGCACCGCCTCGATTTACAATGAGCAGTTCTTC. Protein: CASTASIYNEQFF.

The CDR3 DNA reads TGTGCCACCAGTGAACAGGATAATCAGCCCCAGCATTTT. Amino acids: CATSEQDNQPQHF. The chain uses TRBV24-1 and TRBJ1-5, with D tentatively TRBD1 (5 bases). Germline values: CDR1 KGHDR, CDR2 SFDVKD. Trimming removed 4 bases at V and 4 bases at J, with 7 bases between. CDR3 length: 13 amino acids.

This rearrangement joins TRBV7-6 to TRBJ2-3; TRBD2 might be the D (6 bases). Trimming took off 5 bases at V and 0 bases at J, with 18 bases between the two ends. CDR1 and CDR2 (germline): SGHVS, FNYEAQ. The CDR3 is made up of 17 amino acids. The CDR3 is CASSRGKLTTSTDTQYF. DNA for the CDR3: TGTGCCAGCAGCCGCGGGAAACTTACAACTAGCACAGATACGCAGTATTTT.

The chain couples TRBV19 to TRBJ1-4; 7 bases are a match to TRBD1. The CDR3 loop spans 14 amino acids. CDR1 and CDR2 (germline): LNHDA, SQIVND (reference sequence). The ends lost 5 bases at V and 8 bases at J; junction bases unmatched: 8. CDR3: CASSGWTGGEKLFF. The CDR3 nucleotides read TGTGCCAGTAGTGGATGGACAGGAGGCGAAAAACTGTTTTTT.

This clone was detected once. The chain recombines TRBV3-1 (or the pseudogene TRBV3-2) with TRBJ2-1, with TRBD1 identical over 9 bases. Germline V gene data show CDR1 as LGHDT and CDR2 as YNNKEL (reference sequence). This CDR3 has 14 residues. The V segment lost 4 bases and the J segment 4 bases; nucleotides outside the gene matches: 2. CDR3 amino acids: CASSRDRVYNEQFF. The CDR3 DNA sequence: TGTGCCAGCAGCCGGGACAGGGTTTACAATGAGCAGTTCTTC.

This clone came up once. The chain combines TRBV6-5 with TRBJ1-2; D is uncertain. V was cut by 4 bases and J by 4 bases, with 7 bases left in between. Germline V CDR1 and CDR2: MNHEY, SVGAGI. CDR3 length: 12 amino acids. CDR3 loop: CASSSTTYGYTF. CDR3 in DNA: TGTGCCAGCAGTTCAACTACCTATGGCTACACCTTC.

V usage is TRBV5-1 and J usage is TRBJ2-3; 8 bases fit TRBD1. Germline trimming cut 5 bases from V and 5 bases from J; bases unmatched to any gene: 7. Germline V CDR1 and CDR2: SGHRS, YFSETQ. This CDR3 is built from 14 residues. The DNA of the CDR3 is TGCGCCAGCAGGTCGGGACAGGTGGGAGATACGCAGTATTTT. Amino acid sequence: CASRSGQVGDTQYF.

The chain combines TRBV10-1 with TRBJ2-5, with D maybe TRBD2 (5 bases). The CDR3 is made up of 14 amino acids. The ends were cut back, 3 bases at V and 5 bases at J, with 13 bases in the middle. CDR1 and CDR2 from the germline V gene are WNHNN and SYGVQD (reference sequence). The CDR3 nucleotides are TGCGCCAGCAGTGACCCAGTACGGGGTGAGACCCAGTACTTC. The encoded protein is CASSDPVRGETQYF.

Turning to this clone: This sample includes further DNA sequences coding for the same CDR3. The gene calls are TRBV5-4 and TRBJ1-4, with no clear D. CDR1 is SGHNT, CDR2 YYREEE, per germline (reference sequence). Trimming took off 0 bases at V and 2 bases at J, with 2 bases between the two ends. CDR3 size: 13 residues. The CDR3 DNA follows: TGTGCCAGCAGCTTGGGGACTAATGAAAAACTGTTTTTT. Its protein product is CASSLGTNEKLFF.

CDR3 region: CASSESRAYEQYF. CDR3 in DNA: TGTGCCAGCAGTGAGAGTCGCGCCTACGAGCAGTACTTC. The chain is built from TRBV6-1 and TRBJ2-7; no firm D call. This CDR3 contains 13 residues. CDR1 MNHNS and CDR2 SASEGT come from the germline V gene. The V end lost 3 bases, the J end lost 2 bases, and 8 bases lay between the germline ends.